The clone carrying this TCR beta chain appeared once. Its antigen is undetermined. The source of the sample is a study of cytomegalovirus exposure and HLA in healthy donors. Study results and caveats: Researchers counted around 180 TCR beta chains as cytomegalovirus-associated. Indistinguishability led to the exclusion of some V segments, TRBV6-2 and TRBV6-3 included. Among donors in an Asian-associated ancestry cluster, a later analysis reportedly found fewer N-insertions than the roughly 610-donor mean.

Looked up from germline, CDR1 is GTSNPN and CDR2 is SVGIG (reference sequence). The CDR3 sequence is 19 residues long. The V gene end was trimmed by 0 bases and the J gene end by 1 base; junction bases not matched to a gene: 12. Primers: 60 Vbeta forward and 13 Jbeta reverse. Data came from immunoSEQ multiplex PCR; TCRdb stores just in-frame clones and leaves some out. In the table there are over 150,000 clones, 75% to 85% of which are singletons. This clonotype was sampled from a male donor in good health and CMV-seropositive. The V gene is TRBV30, the J gene TRBJ2-5, with 12 positions matching TRBD1. The sequencing input was PBMCs. CDR3 amino acids: CAWSVPRDRGQVGQETQYF. Written as DNA, the CDR3 is TGTGCCTGGAGTGTACCCCGGGACAGGGGGCAGGTTGGCCAAGAGACCCAGTACTTC.